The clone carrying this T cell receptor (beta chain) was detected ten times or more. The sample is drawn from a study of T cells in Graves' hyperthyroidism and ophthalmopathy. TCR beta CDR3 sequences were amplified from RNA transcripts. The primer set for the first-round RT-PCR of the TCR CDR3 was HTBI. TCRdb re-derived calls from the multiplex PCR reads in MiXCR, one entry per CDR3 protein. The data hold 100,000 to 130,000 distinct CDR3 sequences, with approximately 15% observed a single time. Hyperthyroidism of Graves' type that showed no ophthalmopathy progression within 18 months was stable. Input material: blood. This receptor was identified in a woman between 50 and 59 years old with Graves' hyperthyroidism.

The CDR3 bases are TGCAGTGCTAGTGACGGCCCGAACCAGCATTTT. It is translated as CSASDGPNQHF. V gene TRBV20-1 combines with J gene TRBJ1-5; D gene ambiguous. The ends were cut back, 3 bases at V and 12 bases at J, with 12 bases in the middle. CDR1 and CDR2 from the germline V gene are DFQATT and SNEGSKA (reference sequence). This CDR3 spans 11 amino acids.